What follows describes a single T cell receptor (beta chain). Its target is not known. This CDR3 comprises 15 residues. Germline CDR1 MNHEY, CDR2 SMNVEV (reference sequence). With 8 bases removed from V and 2 bases from J, the gap between germline ends came to 16 bases. The entry originates in a study of cytomegalovirus exposure and HLA in healthy donors. The wider study: An earlier analysis found under 130 million unique TCR beta sequences from approximately 200 million T cells.

13 Jbeta primers and 60 Vbeta primers were used for the PCR. Assay used: immunoSEQ multiplex PCR; TCRdb lists only in-frame clones, some missing. The table lists over 100,000 clones, 60% to 80% of them singletons. General study points: TRBV6-2, TRBV6-3 and some other V segments were unresolvable in 87-base-pair reads. Later analysis showed most CMV-associated TCR beta chains appearing HLA-restricted.

The chain recombines TRBV27 with TRBJ2-1, with D perhaps TRBD2 (5 bases). The sequence was collected from a male donor in good health and CMV-seronegative. The specimen was PBMCs. CDR3 DNA: TGTGCCAGCGCCTTTGGGGAGAGGGCCTACAATGAGCAGTTCTTC. Its translation: CASAFGERAYNEQFF.